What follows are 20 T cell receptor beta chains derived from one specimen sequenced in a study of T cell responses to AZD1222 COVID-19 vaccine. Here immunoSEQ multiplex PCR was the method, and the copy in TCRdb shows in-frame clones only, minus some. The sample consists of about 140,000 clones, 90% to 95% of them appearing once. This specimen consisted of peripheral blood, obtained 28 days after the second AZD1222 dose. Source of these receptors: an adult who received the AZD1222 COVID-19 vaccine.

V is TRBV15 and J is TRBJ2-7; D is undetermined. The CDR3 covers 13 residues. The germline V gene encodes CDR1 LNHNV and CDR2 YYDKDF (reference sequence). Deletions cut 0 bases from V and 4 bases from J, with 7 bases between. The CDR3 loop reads CATSRDNGYEQYF. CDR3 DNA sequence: TGTGCCACCAGCAGAGATAATGGGTACGAGCAGTACTTC.

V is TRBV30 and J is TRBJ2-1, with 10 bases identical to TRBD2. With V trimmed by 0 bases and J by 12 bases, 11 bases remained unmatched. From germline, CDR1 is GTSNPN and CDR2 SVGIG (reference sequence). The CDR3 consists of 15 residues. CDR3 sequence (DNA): TGTGCCTGGAGTGTGGGCAGCGGGGGGGCGGCGGTGCAGTTCTTC. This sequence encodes CAWSVGSGGAAVQFF.

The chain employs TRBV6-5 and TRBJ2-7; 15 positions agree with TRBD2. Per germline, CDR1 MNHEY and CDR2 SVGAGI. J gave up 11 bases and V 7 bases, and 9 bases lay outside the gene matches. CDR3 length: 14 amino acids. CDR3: CASTSGTSGGREYF. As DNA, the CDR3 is TGTGCCAGCACCTCCGGGACTAGCGGGGGGAGGGAGTACTTC.

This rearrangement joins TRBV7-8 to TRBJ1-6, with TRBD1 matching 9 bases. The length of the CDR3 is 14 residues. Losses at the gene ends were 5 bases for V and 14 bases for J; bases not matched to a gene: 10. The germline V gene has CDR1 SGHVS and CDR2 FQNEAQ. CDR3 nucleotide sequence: TGTGCCAGCAGCCGGGGACAGGGATTTGAATCCCTCCACTTT. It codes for CASSRGQGFESLHF. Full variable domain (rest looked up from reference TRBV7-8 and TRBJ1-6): GAGVSQSPRYKVAKRGQDVALRCDPISGHVSLFWYQQALGQGPEFLTYFQNEAQLDKSGLPSDRFFAERPEGSVSTLKIQRTQQEDSAVYLCASSRGQGFESLHFGNGTRLTVT.

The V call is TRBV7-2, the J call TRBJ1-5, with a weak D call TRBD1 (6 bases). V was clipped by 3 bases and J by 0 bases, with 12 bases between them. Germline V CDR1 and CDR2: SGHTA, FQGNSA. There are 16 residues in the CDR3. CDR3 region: CASSFPQGHSNQPQHF. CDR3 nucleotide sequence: TGTGCCAGCAGCTTCCCACAGGGTCATAGCAATCAGCCCCAGCATTTT.

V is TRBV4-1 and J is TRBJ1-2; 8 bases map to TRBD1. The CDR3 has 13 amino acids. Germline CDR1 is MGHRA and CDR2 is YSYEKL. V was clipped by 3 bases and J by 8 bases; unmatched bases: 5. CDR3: CASSHRGLGGYTF. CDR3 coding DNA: TGCGCCAGCAGCCACAGGGGGCTGGGAGGCTACACCTTC.

CDR3 sequence reads: CASSIGPPSSPQHF. The CDR3 DNA follows: TGTGCCAGTAGTATTGGGCCACCCTCCAGCCCCCAGCATTTT. The chain is built from TRBV19 and TRBJ1-5; D is undetermined. Germline lookup yields CDR1 LNHDA and CDR2 SQIVND (reference sequence). Trimming removed 3 bases from V and 10 bases from J, with 16 bases in between. The CDR3 length is 14 residues.

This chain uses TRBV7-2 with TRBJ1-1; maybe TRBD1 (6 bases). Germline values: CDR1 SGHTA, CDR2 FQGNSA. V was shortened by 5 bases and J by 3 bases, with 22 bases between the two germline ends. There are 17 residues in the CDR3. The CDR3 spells CASSPQRGRGLYTEAFF. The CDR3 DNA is TGTGCCAGCAGCCCGCAGCGGGGGCGGGGTTTGTACACTGAAGCTTTCTTT. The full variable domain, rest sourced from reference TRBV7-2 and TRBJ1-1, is GAGVSQSPSNKVTEKGKDVELRCDPISGHTALYWYRQSLGQGLEFLIYFQGNSAPDKSGLPSDRFSAERTGGSVSTLTIQRTQQEDSAVYLCASSPQRGRGLYTEAFFGQGTRLTVV.

The chain's CDR3 is CASSLADTTQYF. The CDR3 nucleotides read TGTGCCAGCAGTTTAGCGGATACGACCCAGTACTTC. The chain links TRBV12-3 or TRBV12-4 to TRBJ2-5, with D uncertain. V was shortened by 0 bases and J by 7 bases, with 6 bases between the two germline ends. The CDR3 covers 12 residues.

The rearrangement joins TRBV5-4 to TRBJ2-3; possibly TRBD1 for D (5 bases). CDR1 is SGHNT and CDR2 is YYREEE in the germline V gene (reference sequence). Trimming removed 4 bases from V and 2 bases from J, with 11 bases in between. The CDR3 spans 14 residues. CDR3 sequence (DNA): TGTGCCAGCAGCCTCGACAGATTCACAGATACGCAGTATTTT. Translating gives CASSLDRFTDTQYF.

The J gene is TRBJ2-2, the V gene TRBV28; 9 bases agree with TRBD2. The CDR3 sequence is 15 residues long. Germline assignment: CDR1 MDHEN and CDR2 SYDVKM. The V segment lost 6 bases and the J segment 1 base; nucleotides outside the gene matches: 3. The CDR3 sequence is CASSPSGENTGELFF. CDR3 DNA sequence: TGTGCCAGCAGCCCTAGCGGGGAGAACACCGGGGAGCTGTTTTTT.

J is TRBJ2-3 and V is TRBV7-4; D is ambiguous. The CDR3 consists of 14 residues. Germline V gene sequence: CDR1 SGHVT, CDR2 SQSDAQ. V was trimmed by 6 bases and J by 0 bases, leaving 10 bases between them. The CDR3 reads CASRSRASTDTQYF. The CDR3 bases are TGTGCCAGCAGGTCTCGAGCTAGCACAGATACGCAGTATTTT. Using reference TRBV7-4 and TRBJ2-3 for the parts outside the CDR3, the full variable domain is GAGVSQSPRYKVAKRGRDVALRCDSISGHVTLYWYRQTLGQGSEVLTYSQSDAQRDKSGRPSGRFSAERPERSVSTLKIQRTEQGDSAVYLCASRSRASTDTQYFGPGTRLTVL.

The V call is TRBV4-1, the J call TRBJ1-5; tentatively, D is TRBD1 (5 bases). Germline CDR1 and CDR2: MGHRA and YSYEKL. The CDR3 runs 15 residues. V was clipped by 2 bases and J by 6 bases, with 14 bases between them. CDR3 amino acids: CASSQPTVSGQPQHF. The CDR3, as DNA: TGCGCCAGCAGCCAACCGACAGTTTCGGGTCAGCCCCAGCATTTT.

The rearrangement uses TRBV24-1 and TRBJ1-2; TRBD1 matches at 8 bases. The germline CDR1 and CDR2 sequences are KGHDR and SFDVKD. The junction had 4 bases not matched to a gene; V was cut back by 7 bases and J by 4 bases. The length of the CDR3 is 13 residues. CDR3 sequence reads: CATSRTGSYGYTF. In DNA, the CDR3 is TGTGCCACCAGCAGGACAGGGAGCTATGGCTACACCTTC.

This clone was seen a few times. As DNA, the CDR3 is TGTGCCAGCATCCAGGGCCTCAATCAGCCCCAGCATTTT. It encodes CASIQGLNQPQHF. V and J are TRBV2 and TRBJ1-5; maybe TRBD1 (5 bases). Germline V gene data show CDR1 as SNHLY and CDR2 as FYNNEI. V was trimmed by 7 bases and J by 3 bases, leaving 10 bases between them. The CDR3 consists of 13 residues.

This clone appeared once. The DNA of the CDR3 is TGTGCCAGCAGCTTCAAGTGGAACACTGAAGCTTTCTTT. Its protein is CASSFKWNTEAFF. This rearrangement joins TRBV12-3 or TRBV12-4 to TRBJ1-1; no definite D call. The CDR3 spans 13 residues. The V gene lost 6 bases and the J gene lost 1 base, with 9 bases spanning the gap.

CDR3 loop: CASSQDGPRAGNTIYF. Written as DNA, the CDR3 is TGTGCCAGCAGCCAAGATGGCCCGCGGGCTGGAAACACCATATATTTT. The V gene is TRBV4-2, the J gene TRBJ1-3; D is unresolved. V dropped 0 bases and J dropped 2 bases, with 11 bases sitting between them. Germline CDR1 is LGHNA and CDR2 is YNFKEQ. This CDR3 contains 16 residues.

The CDR3 sequence is CASSLESPRFYEQYF. The CDR3 DNA follows: TGTGCCAGCAGCTTGGAGTCCCCCCGATTCTACGAGCAGTACTTC. This chain joins TRBV5-5 and TRBJ2-7; D not certain. The CDR3 spans 15 residues. Trimming pared 0 bases from V and 3 bases from J, leaving 13 bases between. Germline assignment: CDR1 SGHKS and CDR2 YYEKEE (reference sequence).

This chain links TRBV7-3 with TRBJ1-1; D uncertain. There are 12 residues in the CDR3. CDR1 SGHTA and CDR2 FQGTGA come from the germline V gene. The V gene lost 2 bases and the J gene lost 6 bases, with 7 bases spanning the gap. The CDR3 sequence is CASSLRRPEAFF. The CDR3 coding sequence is TGTGCCAGCAGCTTACGGCGGCCTGAAGCTTTCTTT.

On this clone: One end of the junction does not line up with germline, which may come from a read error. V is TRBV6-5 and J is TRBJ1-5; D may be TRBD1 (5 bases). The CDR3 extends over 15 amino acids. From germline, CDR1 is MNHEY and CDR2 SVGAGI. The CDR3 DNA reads TGTGCCAGCAGTGACTCCAGTTCTGGGGGGCAGCCCCAGCATTTT. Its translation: CASSDSSSGGQPQHF.